This record looks at one T cell receptor beta chain sequence and its context. Its target is not known. The PCR made use of 60 Vbeta and 13 Jbeta primers. Only in-frame clones appear in the TCRdb table, and some are missing; sequencing was by immunoSEQ multiplex PCR. The data hold 150,000 to 160,000 clones, with over 60% observed a single time. The sample comes from a study of cytomegalovirus exposure and HLA in healthy donors. On the study more broadly: Tens of millions of unique TCR sequences came from HLA-typed donors in an early release.

V shed 3 bases, J shed 5 bases, and the junction held 10 bases outside the gene matches. The germline V gene encodes CDR1 MDHEN and CDR2 SYDVKM. The CDR3 length is 17 residues. Study findings and constraints: Most of the TCR beta V segments (in an earlier analysis) were productive either about 87% or about 30% of the time. Diagnosis of cytomegalovirus status made by the classifier reportedly showed high specificity and sensitivity.

J is TRBJ2-2 and V is TRBV28, with 9 bases fitting TRBD2. Source material: PBMCs. This sequence was found in a woman aged 40 to 50 in good health and CMV-seronegative. The CDR3 region has the DNA TGTGCCAGCAGTTTCTCCGGACTAGCGCTGGGGACCGGGGAGCTGTTTTTT. Its translation: CASSFSGLALGTGELFF.